This T cell receptor beta chain was found in a study of beta chain features in type 1 diabetes. Reverse transcribing all isolated RNA meant expressed TCRB transcripts were sequenced. Sequencing was performed with immunoSEQ multiplex PCR; in TCRdb, only in-frame clones are kept and a portion is missing. The data hold hundreds of thousands of clones, with 13% observed a single time. With 0 bases removed from V and 6 bases from J, the gap between germline ends came to 15 bases. The CDR3 extends over 16 amino acids. Germline CDR1 reads MGHRA; CDR2 reads YSYEKL. Study-wide points: Shorter TCRB CDR3s, moderately but significantly so, marked every one of the four CD4+ subsets in Type 1 diabetes patients.

This clone occurred a few times. Antigen unknown. The sequencing input was naive CD4+ T cells from blood. The TCR comes from a man younger than 35 with type 1 diabetes. The chain couples TRBV4-1 to TRBJ1-5; D call uncertain. The CDR3 bases are TGCGCCAGCAGCCAAGAGGGCCGATCGCTAAGTCAGCCCCAGCATTTT. This codes for CASSQEGRSLSQPQHF.